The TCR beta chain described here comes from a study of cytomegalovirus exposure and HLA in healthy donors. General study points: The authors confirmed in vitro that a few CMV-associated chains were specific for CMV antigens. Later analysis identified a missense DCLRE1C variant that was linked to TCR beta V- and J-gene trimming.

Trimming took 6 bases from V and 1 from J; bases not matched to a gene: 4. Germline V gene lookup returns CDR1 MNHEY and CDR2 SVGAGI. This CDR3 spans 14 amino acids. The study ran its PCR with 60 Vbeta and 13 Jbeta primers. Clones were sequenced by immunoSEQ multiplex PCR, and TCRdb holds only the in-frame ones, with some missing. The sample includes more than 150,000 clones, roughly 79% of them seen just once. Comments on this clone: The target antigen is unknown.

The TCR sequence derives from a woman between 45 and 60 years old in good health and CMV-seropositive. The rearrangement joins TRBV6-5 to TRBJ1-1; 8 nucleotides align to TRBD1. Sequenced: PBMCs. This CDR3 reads CASRWGQANTEAFF. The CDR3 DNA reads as TGTGCCAGCAGATGGGGACAGGCGAACACTGAAGCTTTCTTT.